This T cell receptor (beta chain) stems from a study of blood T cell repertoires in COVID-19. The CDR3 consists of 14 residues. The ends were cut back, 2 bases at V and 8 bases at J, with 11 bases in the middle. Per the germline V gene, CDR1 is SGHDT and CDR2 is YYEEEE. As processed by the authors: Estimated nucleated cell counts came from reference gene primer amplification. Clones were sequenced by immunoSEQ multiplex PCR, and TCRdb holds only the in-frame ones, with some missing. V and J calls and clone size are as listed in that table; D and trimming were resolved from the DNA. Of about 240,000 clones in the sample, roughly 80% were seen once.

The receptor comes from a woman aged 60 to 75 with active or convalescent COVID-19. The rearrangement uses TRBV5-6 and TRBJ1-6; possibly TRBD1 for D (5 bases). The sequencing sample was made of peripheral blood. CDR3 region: CASSFRGLYSPLHF. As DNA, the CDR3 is TGTGCCAGCAGCTTTAGGGGCCTTTATTCACCCCTCCACTTT.